The 5 T cell receptor beta chains below were found in one sample sequenced in a study of blood T cell repertoires in COVID-19. TCRdb keeps only in-frame clones here, not all; method: immunoSEQ multiplex PCR. Of 250,000 to 300,000 clones listed, roughly 90% are singletons. Sequenced sample: peripheral blood. The receptors originated from a woman between 50 and 59 years old who had recovered from COVID-19.

This sequence joins TRBV5-8 and TRBJ2-3, with TRBD2 as a possible D gene (6 bases). This CDR3 region has 15 residues. Trimming stripped 0 bases from V and 1 base from J, with 9 bases between. Germline-derived CDR1 and CDR2 are SGHTS and YDEGEE. The chain's CDR3 is CASSLAGAGTDTQYF. CDR3 nucleotide sequence: TGTGCCAGCAGCTTGGCGGGAGCGGGCACAGATACGCAGTATTTT.

This chain links TRBV11-3 with TRBJ2-6; D not resolved. Trimming pared 3 bases from V and 2 bases from J, leaving 5 bases between. Germline V gene sequence: CDR1 SGHNT, CDR2 YENEEA. The CDR3 extends over 14 amino acids. In DNA, the CDR3 is TGTGCCAGCAGCTTGAGAGCTGGGGCCAACGTCCTGACTTTC. It translates to CASSLRAGANVLTF. Using reference TRBV11-3 and TRBJ2-6 for the parts outside the CDR3, the full variable domain is EAGVVQSPRYKIIEKKQPVAFWCNPISGHNTLYWYLQNLGQGPELLIRYENEEAVDDSQLPKDRFSAERLKGVDSTLKIQPAELGDSAVYLCASSLRAGANVLTFGAGSRLTVL.

The chain uses TRBV27 and TRBJ2-7, with TRBD1 matching over 9 bases. Germline lookup yields CDR1 MNHEY and CDR2 SMNVEV (reference sequence). CDR3 length: 16 residues. Germline trimming cut 4 bases from V and 3 bases from J; bases unmatched to any gene: 10. The CDR3 loop is CASSSLGDRAVYEQYF. The DNA for the CDR3 is TGTGCCAGCAGTTCCCTTGGGGACAGGGCTGTCTACGAGCAGTACTTC.

The chain combines TRBV9 with TRBJ2-1; the D gene is possibly TRBD2 (5 bases). CDR3 length: 17 amino acids. The V gene's germline CDR1 is SGDLS and CDR2 YYNGEE. Trimming removed 0 bases from V and 6 bases from J, with 19 bases in between. CDR3 sequence reads: CASSVELIGLAGNEQFF. For the CDR3, the DNA is TGTGCCAGCAGCGTAGAGCTCATTGGACTGGCCGGCAATGAGCAGTTCTTC.

This chain uses TRBV5-1 with TRBJ1-1, with 8 bases matching TRBD1. The CDR3 totals 15 residues. J was trimmed by 4 bases and V by 0 bases; bases with no gene match: 5. The germline V gene has CDR1 SGHRS and CDR2 YFSETQ. CDR3 region: CASSLGTGTATEAFF. Here the CDR3 DNA reads TGCGCCAGCAGCTTGGGGACAGGGACCGCCACTGAAGCTTTCTTT.